This T cell receptor (beta chain) was captured in a study of T cells in Graves' hyperthyroidism and ophthalmopathy. In its sample, this clonotype was seen many times. Using RNA transcripts as the source, TCR beta CDR3 regions were amplified. An initial round of RT-PCR targeting the TCR CDR3 relied on the HTBI primer set. TCRdb re-analysed the multiplex PCR reads in MiXCR, keeping a single row per CDR3 protein. The sample yields fewer than 550,000 distinct CDR3 sequences, roughly 25% seen once. From germline, CDR1 is PRHDT and CDR2 FYEKMQ (reference sequence). V was clipped by 5 bases and J by 0 bases, with 4 bases between them. The CDR3 covers 12 residues.

The sequenced sample was blood. V gene TRBV13 combines with J gene TRBJ1-1; D is unresolved. This TCR was recovered from a woman aged 30 to 39 with Graves' ophthalmopathy. The CDR3 loop reads CASSPVNTEAFF. In DNA form, the CDR3 reads TGTGCCAGCAGCCCAGTGAACACTGAAGCTTTCTTT.